The next 23 T cell receptor beta chains were all read from a single sample in a study of cytomegalovirus exposure and HLA in healthy donors. Profiled with immunoSEQ multiplex PCR; TCRdb holds only in-frame clones, not every one. Among about 310,000 clones listed, around 90% were seen once. The sample comprised PBMCs. These receptors were taken from a young man in good health and CMV-seronegative.

V is TRBV27 and J is TRBJ1-5; TRBD1 is a possible D gene (6 bases). V lost 5 bases, J lost 6 bases, and 17 bases lay in between. This CDR3 is built from 15 residues. The germline V gene has CDR1 MNHEY and CDR2 SMNVEV (reference sequence). The CDR3 DNA reads TGTGCCAGCAGTAAAACAGGGCCTTCGAGTCAGCCCCAGCATTTT. It codes for CASSKTGPSSQPQHF.

This sequence joins TRBV7-2 and TRBJ1-6, with 9 nucleotides matching TRBD1. The CDR3 runs 15 residues. Germline CDR1 reads SGHTA; CDR2 reads FQGNSA. The J segment lost 10 bases and the V segment lost 6 bases, leaving 10 bases of the junction unmatched. Here the CDR3 reads CASRAGTGILSPLHF. The CDR3 bases are TGTGCCAGCAGGGCCGGGACAGGGATATTGTCACCCCTCCACTTT.

This rearrangement joins TRBV27 to TRBJ2-3; TRBD1 agrees at 7 bases. The germline V gene encodes CDR1 MNHEY and CDR2 SMNVEV (reference sequence). Trimming cost V 6 bases and J 2 bases; bases outside gene matches: 2. The CDR3 covers 13 residues. CDR3 residues: CASRGQITDTQYF. The DNA for the CDR3 is TGTGCCAGCAGGGGACAGATCACAGATACGCAGTATTTT.

The V gene is TRBV15, the J gene TRBJ2-5, with 10 bases that match TRBD1. CDR1 is LNHNV and CDR2 is YYDKDF in the germline V gene (reference sequence). This CDR3 comprises 16 residues. J lost 4 bases, V lost 0 bases, and 5 bases had no gene match. Here the CDR3 DNA reads TGTGCCACCAGCAGAGATCGCGGGACAGGGGCAGAGACCCAGTACTTC. This codes for CATSRDRGTGAETQYF.

This chain uses TRBV5-5 with TRBJ1-6, with 7 nucleotides matching TRBD1. The CDR3 sequence is 16 residues long. Trimming removed 4 bases from V and 6 bases from J; junction bases left unmatched: 10. CDR1 and CDR2 from the germline V gene are SGHKS and YYEKEE (reference sequence). The CDR3, as DNA: TGTGCCAGCAGCGTACGGAGGACAGGCCTTAATTCACCCCTCCACTTT. Translated: CASSVRRTGLNSPLHF. The entire variable domain, with the rest obtained from reference TRBV5-5 and TRBJ1-6, is as follows: DAGVTQSPTHLIKTRGQQVTLRCSPISGHKSVSWYQQVLGQGPQFIFQYYEKEERGRGNFPDRFSARQFPNYSSELNVNALLLGDSALYLCASSVRRTGLNSPLHFGNGTRLTVT.

For this clone: Other DNA sequences of this sample code for an identical CDR3. This chain uses TRBV11-3 with TRBJ2-7; 9 bases line up with TRBD1. The CDR3 contains 14 residues. V trimming: 5 bases; J trimming: 4 bases; junction bases outside the gene matches: 6. The germline V gene has CDR1 SGHNT and CDR2 YENEEA. CDR3 region: CASSPGTGLYEQYF. The CDR3 nucleotides read TGTGCCAGCAGCCCCGGGACAGGGTTGTACGAGCAGTACTTC.

The chain recombines TRBV6-1 with TRBJ1-6; 9 bases line up with TRBD1. Trimming at V came to 4 bases and at J to 7 bases, leaving 11 bases not matched to a gene. Germline V gene data show CDR1 as MNHNS and CDR2 as SASEGT. This CDR3 has 17 residues. The CDR3 region is CASSVAGTGNSNSPLHF. DNA of the CDR3: TGTGCCAGCAGTGTCGCCGGGACAGGGAATTCCAATTCACCCCTCCACTTT.

The chain is built from TRBV30 and TRBJ2-1; TRBD1 matches at 10 bases. The CDR3 runs to 18 residues. Losses at the gene ends were 0 bases for V and 7 bases for J; bases not matched to a gene: 15. Germline V lookup: CDR1 GTSNPN, CDR2 SVGIG (reference sequence). The CDR3 loop is CAWSVRSLVRDRGNEQFF. Written as DNA, the CDR3 is TGTGCCTGGAGTGTACGATCTCTCGTTCGGGACAGGGGAAATGAGCAGTTCTTC.

The chain has TRBV27 and TRBJ1-1, with D perhaps TRBD1 (6 bases). The CDR3 is made up of 17 amino acids. Germline loops: CDR1 MNHEY, CDR2 SMNVEV (reference sequence). V was pared by 5 bases and J by 4 bases, with 23 bases between. The CDR3 here is CASSTSTGWVAGTEAFF. Written as DNA, the CDR3 is TGTGCCAGCAGTACCTCTACAGGGTGGGTCGCTGGCACTGAAGCTTTCTTT.

V is TRBV9 and J is TRBJ2-5; no clear D gene. Germline V lookup: CDR1 SGDLS, CDR2 YYNGEE. This CDR3 contains 15 residues. Between the trimmed V and J ends, which lost 0 bases and 2 bases, there was a span of 11 bases. CDR3: CASSVGSPGQETQYF. The CDR3, as DNA: TGTGCCAGCAGCGTAGGTAGTCCAGGACAAGAGACCCAGTACTTC.

The chain is built from TRBV6-1 and TRBJ1-1; 7 bases are a match to TRBD1. Germline-derived CDR1 and CDR2 are MNHNS and SASEGT. There are 14 residues in the CDR3. V lost 8 bases and J lost 4; bases outside the gene matches: 10. The CDR3 protein is CASQLTGVSTEAFF. CDR3 DNA sequence: TGTGCCAGCCAACTAACAGGGGTAAGCACTGAAGCTTTCTTT.

This rearrangement joins TRBV27 to TRBJ2-7; D is ambiguous. CDR3 length equals 13 residues. CDR1 MNHEY and CDR2 SMNVEV come from the germline V gene (reference sequence). V was shortened by 0 bases and J by 2 bases, with 5 bases between the two germline ends. CDR3 in DNA: TGTGCCAGCAGTTTATCGAGTCCCTACGAGCAGTACTTC. This encodes CASSLSSPYEQYF.

This chain uses TRBV18 with TRBJ1-5; D unclear. Deletions cut 2 bases from V and 6 bases from J, with 8 bases between. This CDR3 contains 13 residues. Germline V gene sequence: CDR1 KGHSH, CDR2 LQKENI. The CDR3 coding sequence is TGTGCCAGCTCACCAGGTCCGGGTCAGCCCCAGCATTTT. Translation: CASSPGPGQPQHF.

This clone has just a few counts. The J gene is TRBJ1-5, the V gene TRBV6-1; 7 bases fit TRBD1. The CDR3 has 13 residues. Germline trimming cut 5 bases from V and 7 bases from J; bases unmatched to any gene: 5. Germline loops: CDR1 MNHNS, CDR2 SASEGT. The CDR3 DNA reads as TGTGCCAGCAGTTTGACAGGGAGCCAGCCCCAGCATTTT. Translated, it gives CASSLTGSQPQHF.

This clone was detected once. The chain couples TRBV7-2 to TRBJ2-6; TRBD1 matches 8 bases. This CDR3 is built from 15 residues. Germline assignment: CDR1 SGHTA and CDR2 FQGNSA. Trimming removed 5 bases from V and 2 bases from J; junction bases left unmatched: 2. CDR3 region: CASSIRGPGANVLTF. The CDR3, as DNA: TGTGCCAGCAGCATCAGGGGGCCTGGGGCCAACGTCCTGACTTTC.

V is TRBV5-8 and J is TRBJ2-7; a weak D match, TRBD1 (6 bases). V lost 3 bases and J lost 3, with 13 bases in between. This CDR3 has 14 residues. Germline V gene data show CDR1 as SGHTS and CDR2 as YDEGEE. The CDR3 sequence is CASSSILQGYEQYF. The DNA for the CDR3 is TGTGCCAGCAGCTCGATACTACAGGGCTACGAGCAGTACTTC. Full variable domain (rest looked up from reference TRBV5-8 and TRBJ2-7): EAGVTQSPTHLIKTRGQQATLRCSPISGHTSVYWYQQALGLGLQFLLWYDEGEERNRGNFPPRFSGRQFPNYSSELNVNALELEDSALYLCASSSILQGYEQYFGPGTRLTVT.

The V gene is TRBV4-3, the J gene TRBJ2-3; perhaps TRBD2 as D (5 bases). Between the trimmed V and J ends, which lost 4 bases and 3 bases, there was a span of 14 bases. Germline lookup yields CDR1 LGHNA and CDR2 YSLEER. The CDR3 is 15 amino acids. DNA of the CDR3: TGCGCCAGCAGCCGGGGTAGGGAGAGGACAGATACGCAGTATTTT. Protein: CASSRGRERTDTQYF.

This chain joins TRBV2 and TRBJ2-1; no reliable D call. The CDR3 extends over 13 amino acids. Germline lookup yields CDR1 SNHLY and CDR2 FYNNEI. V was shortened by 10 bases and J by 4 bases, with 14 bases between the two germline ends. CDR3 loop: CATFLSGYNEQFF. The CDR3 DNA follows: TGTGCCACCTTCTTGTCCGGGTACAATGAGCAGTTCTTC.

The chain employs TRBV19 and TRBJ2-2, with 8 positions matching TRBD1. This CDR3 region has 18 residues. Germline assignment: CDR1 LNHDA and CDR2 SQIVND (reference sequence). The ends lost 3 bases at V and 0 bases at J; junction bases unmatched: 9. CDR3 amino acids: CASSIQGASIANTGELFF. CDR3 DNA: TGTGCCAGTAGTATCCAGGGGGCAAGTATAGCGAACACCGGGGAGCTGTTTTTT.

The V call is TRBV7-9, the J call TRBJ2-1; TRBD1 is a possible D gene (5 bases). V lost 1 base and J 1 base, leaving 8 bases between the germline ends. CDR1 and CDR2 (germline): SEHNR, FQNEAQ (reference sequence). The CDR3 has 15 residues. CDR3: CASSLGQGSYNEQFF. CDR3 DNA sequence: TGTGCCAGCAGCTTAGGGCAGGGATCCTACAATGAGCAGTTCTTC.

V gene TRBV19 combines with J gene TRBJ1-5; 7 bases agree with TRBD1. Germline lookup yields CDR1 LNHDA and CDR2 SQIVND (reference sequence). V lost 3 bases to trimming and J lost 9 bases; unmatched junction nucleotides: 11. This CDR3 contains 15 residues. The CDR3 sequence is CASSISTGPEWPQHF. CDR3 sequence (DNA): TGTGCCAGTAGTATTTCGACAGGGCCTGAGTGGCCCCAGCATTTT. Full variable domain (missing parts from reference TRBV19 and TRBJ1-5): DGGITQSPKYLFRKEGQNVTLSCEQNLNHDAMYWYRQDPGQGLRLIYYSQIVNDFQKGDIAEGYSVSREKKESFPLTVTSAQKNPTAFYLCASSISTGPEWPQHFGDGTRLSIL.

The table lists this clone with a few counts. The chain couples TRBV30 to TRBJ1-2; weak D call: TRBD1 (5 bases). The germline V gene encodes CDR1 GTSNPN and CDR2 SVGIG (reference sequence). The CDR3 contains 17 residues. The V and J ends lost 1 base and 2 bases respectively, with 20 bases between them. CDR3 coding DNA: TGTGCCTGGAGTGGTCAGGGCAGGAGGGGTCCCAACTATGGCTACACCTTC. Its protein product is CAWSGQGRRGPNYGYTF.

The V gene is TRBV9, the J gene TRBJ1-5, with a possible D match to TRBD1 (5 bases). Deletions cut 0 bases from V and 2 bases from J, with 15 bases between. The CDR3 loop spans 17 amino acids. Per the germline V gene, CDR1 is SGDLS and CDR2 is YYNGEE. CDR3 loop: CASSVAAKGVGNQPQHF. CDR3 in DNA: TGTGCCAGCAGCGTAGCTGCTAAAGGGGTGGGCAATCAGCCCCAGCATTTT. Full variable domain (outside the CDR3, taken from reference TRBV9 and TRBJ1-5): DSGVTQTPKHLITATGQRVTLRCSPRSGDLSVYWYQQSLDQGLQFLIQYYNGEERAKGNILERFSAQQFPDLHSELNLSSLELGDSALYFCASSVAAKGVGNQPQHFGDGTRLSIL.